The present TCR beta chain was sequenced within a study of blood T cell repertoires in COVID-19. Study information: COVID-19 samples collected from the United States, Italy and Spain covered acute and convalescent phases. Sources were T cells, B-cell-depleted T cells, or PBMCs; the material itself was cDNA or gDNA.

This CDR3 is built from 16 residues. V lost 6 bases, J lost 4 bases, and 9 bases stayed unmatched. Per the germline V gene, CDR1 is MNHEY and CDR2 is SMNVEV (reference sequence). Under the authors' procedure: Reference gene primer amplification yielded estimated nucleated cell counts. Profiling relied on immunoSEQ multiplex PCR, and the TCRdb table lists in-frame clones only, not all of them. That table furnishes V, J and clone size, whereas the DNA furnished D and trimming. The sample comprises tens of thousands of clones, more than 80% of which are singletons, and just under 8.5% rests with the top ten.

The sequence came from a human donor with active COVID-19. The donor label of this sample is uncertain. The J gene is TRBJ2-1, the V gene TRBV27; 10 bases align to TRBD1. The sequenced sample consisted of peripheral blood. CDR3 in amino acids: CASSRTGTGDYNEQFF. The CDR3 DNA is TGTGCCAGCAGCCGGACGGGGACAGGGGATTACAATGAGCAGTTCTTC.